The 10 T cell receptor beta chains presented below share a single source sample, sequenced in a study of T cell repertoires in cytomegalovirus infection (dated by TCRdb to the late 2010s). Sample treatment or condition, as interpreted from the label and publication: in vitro stimulation with specific CMV peptide epitopes to enrich CMV-specific T cells. The sample was run on an Illumina HiSeq 1500. TCRdb trimmed the raw reads at Q25, called clones with MiXCR and kept productive beta chains. Each entry merges the rows of one CDR3 protein and shows their most common DNA and genes. The sample has around 750,000 distinct CDR3 sequences on record, around a third of them singletons. The ten top clones hold about an eighth of the sample. Which antigens these TCRs recognize remains unknown. Source: cultured CD8+ T cells from PBMCs, taken from culture after CMV antigen stimulation. These receptors came from a human donor in good health (CMV status not recorded). Some clones in this sample may be carry-over from other donors' samples.

The chain recombines TRBV6-5 with TRBJ2-2; TRBD1 matches 10 bases. The CDR3 spans 15 residues. V was clipped by 0 bases and J by 9 bases; unmatched bases: 4. Germline V gene lookup returns CDR1 MNHEY and CDR2 SVGAGI. As DNA, the CDR3 is TGTGCCAGCAGTTACTCCCAGACAGGGGGCCGGGAGCTGTTTTTT. Translation: CASSYSQTGGRELFF.

In its sample, this clonotype was seen a few times. The chain recombines TRBV7-6 with TRBJ2-7; 8 nucleotides align to TRBD1. The CDR3 totals 15 residues. The germline CDR1 and CDR2 sequences are SGHVS and FNYEAQ. The V and J ends lost 5 bases and 0 bases, in that order; junction bases with no gene match: 6. The DNA of the CDR3 is TGTGCCAGCAGCCCGAGACAGGGGAGCTCCTACGAGCAGTACTTC. Translating gives CASSPRQGSSYEQYF.

This chain connects TRBV6-5 to TRBJ2-5; TRBD1 or TRBD2 may be the D gene (6 bases each). The CDR3 sequence is 16 residues long. Germline CDR1 and CDR2: MNHEY and SVGAGI. V was cut by 2 bases and J by 0 bases, with 13 bases left in between. Written as DNA, the CDR3 is TGTGCCAGCAGTTACAAGGGGGGCGCGTACCAAGAGACCCAGTACTTC. Protein sequence: CASSYKGGAYQETQYF.

The chain uses TRBV5-4 and TRBJ2-7; D is possibly TRBD2 (6 bases). V was pared by 4 bases and J by 2 bases, with 10 bases between. The length of the CDR3 is 13 residues. The germline gives CDR1 SGHNT, CDR2 YYREEE (reference sequence). The CDR3 here is CASSLWGAYEQYV. DNA for the CDR3: TGTGCCAGCAGCCTATGGGGGGCCTACGAGCAGTACGTC.

The gene calls are TRBV6-5 and TRBJ1-2; D is unclear. The germline V gene has CDR1 MNHEY and CDR2 SVGAGI. V lost 0 bases, J lost 3 bases, and 5 bases lay in between. The CDR3 has 13 amino acids. This CDR3 reads CASSYSSYYGYTF. The CDR3 DNA reads as TGTGCCAGCAGTTACTCGTCCTACTATGGCTACACCTTC.

CDR3 nucleotide sequence: TGTGCCAGTAAGACGAGGGGAGTGTCTAATGAAAAACTGTTTTTT. Amino acid sequence: CASKTRGVSNEKLFF. The genes are TRBV19 and TRBJ1-4; weak D call: TRBD1 (5 bases). The germline gives CDR1 LNHDA, CDR2 SQIVND (reference sequence). This CDR3 is built from 15 residues. V was shortened by 7 bases and J by 3 bases, with 15 bases between the two germline ends.

The chain uses TRBV5-8 and TRBJ2-1, with D possibly being TRBD1 or TRBD2 (5 bases each). Deletions cut 3 bases from V and 5 bases from J, with 15 bases between. The CDR3 loop spans 15 amino acids. CDR1 is SGHTS, CDR2 YDEGEE, per germline. The CDR3 spells CASSYRDPGHNEQFF. The CDR3 region has the DNA TGTGCCAGCAGCTACCGGGACCCAGGGCACAATGAGCAGTTCTTC.

V usage is TRBV6-6 and J usage is TRBJ2-5; D assignment may be TRBD1 or TRBD2 (5 bases each). From germline, CDR1 is MNHNY and CDR2 SVGAGI (reference sequence). The CDR3 is made up of 12 amino acids. V lost 6 bases to trimming and J lost 13 bases, with 18 bases between them. In nucleotides, the CDR3 is TGTGCCAGCAGCCTTCTACGGGACCCCCTGTACTTC. Amino acid sequence: CASSLLRDPLYF.

This clonotype has at least ten counts. The V gene is TRBV19, the J gene TRBJ2-3; TRBD1 aligns across 7 bases. The V gene's germline CDR1 is LNHDA and CDR2 SQIVND (reference sequence). The CDR3 extends over 18 amino acids. Losses at the gene ends were 6 bases for V and 0 bases for J; bases not matched to a gene: 15. DNA for the CDR3: TGTGCCAGTAGAAACCTTGGGACAGCATTTACTAGCACAGATACGCAGTATTTT. This gives the protein CASRNLGTAFTSTDTQYF.

The chain has TRBV7-6 and TRBJ2-1, with 11 bases lining up with TRBD2. CDR3 length equals 17 residues. The junction had 7 bases not matched to a gene; V was cut back by 5 bases and J by 1 base. Per the germline V gene, CDR1 is SGHVS and CDR2 is FNYEAQ. DNA of the CDR3: TGTGCCAGCAGCCCCACTAGCGGGGGTGAATCCTACAATGAGCAGTTCTTC. Its protein product is CASSPTSGGESYNEQFF. Variable domain in full (rest from reference TRBV7-6 and TRBJ2-1): GAGVSQSPRYKVTKRGQDVALRCDPISGHVSLYWYRQALGQGPEFLTYFNYEAQQDKSGLPNDRFSAERPEGSISTLTIQRTEQRDSAMYRCASSPTSGGESYNEQFFGPGTRLTVL.